The 13 T cell receptor beta chains below come from one sample, sequenced in a study of CXCR3-negative and CXCR3-positive naive CD8 T cells (dated by TCRdb to between 2019 and 2020). Summary of the overall study and its limitations: Compared with CXCR3-negative naive cells, CXCR3-positive naive cells had TRB CDR3s with higher hydrophobicity (lower Kidera factor 4), lower energy, and higher strength and volume indices.

What these receptors recognize is not known. Sequencing relied on a NextSeq 550. The Human TCR Profiling Kit (MiLaboratory) was used to prepare UMI-labeled 5' RACE TRB cDNA libraries. The reads underwent TCRdb reprocessing, giving one record for each CDR3 protein sequence and no DNA. This sample's clone table shows 150,000 or so distinct CDR3 sequences. Jointly, the top ten make up about 0.27% of the sample. Source material: naive CXCR3+ CD8+ T cells from blood. The meaning of the sample's cell subset or site label: CD45RO-CCR7+CD27+CD95- naive CD8+ T cells expressing CXCR3 (TNR3+). The receptors stem from a human donor in good health. Some clones in this sample may be carry-over from other donors' samples.

The CDR3: CSVVSSGTDTQYF. V is TRBV29-1 and J is TRBJ2-3. This CDR3 is 13 amino acids long. Germline V CDR1 and CDR2: SQVTM, ANQGSEA.

The chain recombines TRBV12-3 or TRBV12-4 with TRBJ2-3. CDR3 length: 14 residues. The CDR3 protein is CASSHLESTDTQYF.

The chain carries TRBV15 and TRBJ2-7. CDR3 length equals 16 residues. Per the germline V gene, CDR1 is LNHNV and CDR2 is YYDKDF (reference sequence). The CDR3 reads CATSRLKDRFSYEQYF.

This rearrangement joins TRBV7-2 to TRBJ2-7; TCRdb designates TRBD1, a call that cannot be tested without DNA. Germline CDR1 reads SGHTA; CDR2 reads FQGNSA. This CDR3 spans 13 amino acids. The CDR3: CASSYDRAYEQYF.

The V gene is TRBV18, the J gene TRBJ1-1; the D call from TCRdb, TRBD1, cannot be confirmed without DNA. The CDR3 covers 13 residues. From germline, CDR1 is KGHSH and CDR2 LQKENI. The CDR3 region is CASFLTANTEAFF. The full variable domain, in which reference TRBV18 and TRBJ1-1 provide the parts outside the CDR3, is NAGVMQNPRHLVRRRGQEARLRCSPMKGHSHVYWYRQLPEEGLKFMVYLQKENIIDESGMPKERFSAEFPKEGPSILRIQQVVRGDSAAYFCASFLTANTEAFFGQGTRLTVV.

Here the CDR3 reads CASLSYNEQFF. V is TRBV2 and J is TRBJ2-1. This CDR3 has 11 amino acids. Germline CDR1 is SNHLY and CDR2 is FYNNEI.

J is TRBJ2-5 and V is TRBV11-2; as DNA is missing, the TRBD2 call by TCRdb cannot be tested. The germline V gene encodes CDR1 SGHAT and CDR2 FQNNGV. The CDR3 is 18 amino acids. CDR3 region: CASSLGRSGAYSEETQYF. Supplemented by reference TRBV11-2 and TRBJ2-5, the full variable domain reads EAGVAQSPRYKIIEKRQSVAFWCNPISGHATLYWYQQILGQGPKLLIQFQNNGVVDDSQLPKDRFSAERLKGVDSTLKIQPAKLEDSAVYLCASSLGRSGAYSEETQYFGPGTRLLVL.

The chain combines TRBV20-1 with TRBJ2-7; no DNA is available, so the TRBD2 call from TCRdb remains unchecked. CDR1 is DFQATT, CDR2 SNEGSKA, per germline (reference sequence). The CDR3 length is 15 residues. CDR3 protein: CSAKGLAGNSYEQYF.

The chain carries TRBV6-6 and TRBJ1-3; the TCRdb D gene call, TRBD1, has no DNA to confirm it. CDR1 and CDR2 from the germline V gene are MNHNY and SVGAGI (reference sequence). This CDR3 contains 13 residues. CDR3: CASSQGPDFRIYF.

The rearrangement links TRBV19 to TRBJ2-1; TCRdb lists TRBD1, though no DNA is available to test this call. The germline gives CDR1 LNHDA, CDR2 SQIVND (reference sequence). The CDR3 runs to 11 residues. The CDR3 reads CASSMGDEQFF.

The chain employs TRBV28 and TRBJ1-4; TCRdb indicates TRBD1, and absent DNA this call remains unverified. The CDR3 is 16 amino acids. Germline V gene data show CDR1 as MDHEN and CDR2 as SYDVKM. CDR3 in amino acids: CASSSDRVSTNEKLFF.

The V call is TRBV5-1, the J call TRBJ2-7. CDR1 and CDR2 from the germline V gene are SGHRS and YFSETQ. The CDR3 covers 13 residues. CDR3 in amino acids: CASSLAWTYEQYF.

This chain connects TRBV7-9 to TRBJ1-2. The CDR3 is made up of 14 amino acids. Germline values: CDR1 SEHNR, CDR2 FQNEAQ (reference sequence). The CDR3 reads CASSPSGNFYGYTF. The whole variable domain, remainder taken from reference TRBV7-9 and TRBJ1-2, is DTGVSQNPRHKITKRGQNVTFRCDPISEHNRLYWYRQTLGQGPEFLTYFQNEAQLEKSRLLSDRFSAERPKGSFSTLEIQRTEQGDSAMYLCASSPSGNFYGYTFGSGTRLTVV.